The source of this TCR beta chain is a study of OX40 agonist ivuxolimab in advanced cancers. At the level of the study: Intravenous ivuxolimab was administered to patients every 2 weeks at 0.01 to 10 mg/kg.

The CDR3 length is 15 residues. Per germline, CDR1 LGHNA and CDR2 YSLEER. The V end was cut by 5 bases, the J end by 0 bases, with 13 bases between. The sampling schedule covered blood at baseline, cycle 4 day 1, and cycle 7 day 1. As concerns this clone: Its antigen is currently unknown.

The table came from immunoSEQ multiplex PCR; TCRdb's copy has only in-frame clones and leaves some out. The sample consists of about 12,000 clones, more than 80% of them appearing once. Study-level findings and limits: Some nonresponders likewise displayed low normalized T-cell clonal expansion.

The rearrangement uses TRBV4-3 and TRBJ1-1, with TRBD1 as a possible D gene (5 bases). This clonotype originated in an adult with an advanced solid tumor such as melanoma, head and neck, liver or kidney cancer. Sequenced here: CD4+ or CD8+ T cells sorted from blood, sampled in a trial of the OX40 agonist ivuxolimab. The CDR3: CASSSSYRMNTEAFF. The CDR3 bases are TGCGCCAGCAGCTCCAGTTACAGGATGAACACTGAAGCTTTCTTT.